This T cell receptor beta chain came from a study of immune evolution from preneoplasia to lung adenocarcinoma (dated by TCRdb to the early 2020s). Looking at the study overall: HLA loss of heterozygosity was found in less than 8% of AIS, about 16% of MIA and about 32% of ADC lesions, and in no AAH lesions. The study combined immune gene expression, TCR sequencing and multiplex immunofluorescence to profile immune contexture across lung adenocarcinoma precursors and invasive adenocarcinoma. Resected precursor lesions (AAH, AIS, MIA) and invasive adenocarcinomas were each compared against paired morphologically normal lung tissue. The sample size was set by how many specimens were available, not by a prior power calculation. Whole exome sequencing and methylation data from the same cohort of nodules were integrated with the immune data. The overall cohort comprised around 55 patients with pulmonary nodules who underwent surgical resection. TCR sequencing data came from 45 to 60 patients. The study reported that about 100 samples were used for TCR sequencing. POLYSOLVER was used to infer Class I HLA alleles from exome data, and LOHHLA was used to detect allele-specific HLA loss. The paper as a whole reports these results and caveats: Top T cell clone frequencies were highest in normal lung and appeared to decrease progressively from AAH through AIS, MIA and invasive adenocarcinoma. The highest clonality was observed in normal lung, whereas higher T cell density and diversity but lower clonality appeared to be present in later-stage lesions. T cell clonality was highest in KRAS-mutant nodules compared with EGFR-mutant or double wild-type lesions. All patients were from Japan and China, so applicability to Western populations was uncertain. The findings reflected association rather than direct causation, and larger cohorts with long-term follow-up and longitudinal biopsies were considered necessary.

V was cut back by 2 bases and J by 7 bases, leaving a gap of 8 bases between them. Its CDR3 holds 12 amino acids, cysteine through phenylalanine. Kept here is only the CDR3 DNA, which spans 36 bases and is read in frame from base 1. Looking up the germline V gene yields CDR1 SGHTA and CDR2 FQGNSA. Resection was performed on patients in Japan or China between 2014 and 2017. Histologic diagnosis of each case was confirmed independently by two lung cancer pathologists on H&E slides. Premalignant or tumor cells were enriched for nucleic acid extraction by macro-dissection performed after pathologic assessment. The AllPrep DNA/RNA FFPE Kit was used to isolate DNA from FFPE tissue. As for this clone: Its antigen is currently not known. No quality values exist for individual bases; no much larger clone is one base distant.

The immunoSEQ hsTCRbeta Kit was used to sequence TCR beta CDR3 regions from DNA. The original methods were these. TCR sequencing data were analysed with the ImmunoSEQ Analyzer. T cell clonality was defined as 1 minus Pielou's evenness, calculated on productive rearrangements. T cell diversity was measured with the inverse Simpson index on productive templates. T cell density was defined as TCR beta template counts normalized to usable DNA, with usable DNA estimated by amplification and sequencing of housekeeping genes. TCR metrics were compared across histologic stages using two-sided Kruskal-Wallis tests. TCRdb retrieved this table from immuneACCESS and kept in-frame rearrangements only. Not all clones are present; in checked studies, unresolved V genes account for under half, and no reason is known for the remainder. V and J calls and clone size are as listed in that table; D and trimming were resolved from the DNA. A total of 15,000 or so clones appear in this sample, less than 90% of them only once. The ten largest clones represent roughly 2.6% of the sample.

The sample consisted of FFPE invasive lung adenocarcinoma tissue. Taken with the paper, the label for cell subset or site translates to: frankly invasive lung adenocarcinoma (ADC). The sequence joins TRBV7-2 to TRBJ2-5, with TRBD2 tentatively as D gene (6 bases match). The TCR was taken from a person in their 70s with invasive lung adenocarcinoma. The CDR3 region: CASSLSEGTQYF. The nucleotide sequence is TGTGCCAGCAGCTTATCGGAGGGGACCCAGTACTTC.